The T cell receptor (beta chain) under discussion was sequenced for a study of Ad26.COV2.S vaccination and SARS-CoV-2 variants. Data came from immunoSEQ multiplex PCR; TCRdb stores just in-frame clones and leaves some out. Found here are just over 350,000 clones, roughly 85% of them singletons; the top ten hold roughly 3.5%. Treatment of the sample: 19 received Ad26.COV2.S at low or high dose, single or two shots; a few received placebo; per-sample allocation not given. Sampling happened 63 days after the first vaccine or placebo injection. This CDR3 region has 15 residues. V shed 6 bases, J shed 3 bases, and the junction held 4 bases outside the gene matches. CDR1 LNHDA and CDR2 SQIVND come from the germline V gene (reference sequence). This clone was recorded once.

V usage is TRBV19 and J usage is TRBJ2-1; 11 positions agree with TRBD2. Sequencing was performed on peripheral blood, taken in a trial of Ad26.COV2.S vaccine versus placebo. The clonotype originates from a person aged 18 to 59 who received the Ad26.COV2.S COVID-19 vaccine or a placebo. CDR3 residues: CASRLAGVDYNEQFF. The CDR3, as DNA: TGTGCCAGTAGACTAGCGGGAGTTGACTACAATGAGCAGTTCTTC.